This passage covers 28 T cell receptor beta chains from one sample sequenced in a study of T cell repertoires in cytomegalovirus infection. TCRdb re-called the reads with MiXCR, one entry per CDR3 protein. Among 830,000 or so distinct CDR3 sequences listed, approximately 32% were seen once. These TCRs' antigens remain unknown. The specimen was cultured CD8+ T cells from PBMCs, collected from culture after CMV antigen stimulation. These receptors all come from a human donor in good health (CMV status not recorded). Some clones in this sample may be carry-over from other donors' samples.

This chain's CDR3 is CASSYSNGRVSPLHF. DNA of the CDR3: TGTGCCAGCAGTTACTCGAACGGTCGGGTTTCACCCCTCCACTTT. The chain couples TRBV6-5 to TRBJ1-6; D is unclear. V lost 0 bases and J 9 bases, leaving 12 bases between the germline ends. The CDR3 is made up of 15 amino acids. Germline V gene lookup returns CDR1 MNHEY and CDR2 SVGAGI.

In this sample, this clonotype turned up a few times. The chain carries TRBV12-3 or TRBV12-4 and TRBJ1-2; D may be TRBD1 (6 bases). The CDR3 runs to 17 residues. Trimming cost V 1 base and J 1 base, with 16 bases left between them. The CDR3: CASSLGTSGHLNYGYTF. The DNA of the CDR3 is TGTGCCAGCAGTTTAGGGACCTCGGGACATCTTAACTATGGCTACACCTTC.

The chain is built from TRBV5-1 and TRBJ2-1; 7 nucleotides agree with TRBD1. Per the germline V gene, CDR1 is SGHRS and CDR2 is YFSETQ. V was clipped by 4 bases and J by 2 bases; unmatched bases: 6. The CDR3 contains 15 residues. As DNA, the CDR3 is TGCGCCAGCAGCCCGGGACAGCCTACCTACAATGAGCAGTTCTTC. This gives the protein CASSPGQPTYNEQFF. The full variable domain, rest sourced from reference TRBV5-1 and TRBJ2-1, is KAGVTQTPRYLIKTRGQQVTLSCSPISGHRSVSWYQQTPGQGLQFLFEYFSETQRNKGNFPGRFSGRQFSNSRSEMNVSTLELGDSALYLCASSPGQPTYNEQFFGPGTRLTVL.

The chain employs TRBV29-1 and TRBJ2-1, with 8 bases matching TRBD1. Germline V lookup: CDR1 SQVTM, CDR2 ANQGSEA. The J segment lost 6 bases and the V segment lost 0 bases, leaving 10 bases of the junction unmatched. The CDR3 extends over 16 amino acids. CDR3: CSVEDPGQGNINEQFF. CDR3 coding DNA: TGCAGCGTTGAAGACCCCGGACAGGGAAATATCAATGAGCAGTTCTTC.

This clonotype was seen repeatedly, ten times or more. Written as DNA, the CDR3 is TGTGCCAGCAGCTTACCGGGGATTGAGCAGTTCTTC. This encodes CASSLPGIEQFF. The rearrangement links TRBV7-2 to TRBJ2-1; D is possibly TRBD2 (5 bases). CDR1 is SGHTA, CDR2 FQGNSA, per germline. V dropped 2 bases and J dropped 9 bases, with 8 bases sitting between them. The CDR3 is 12 amino acids.

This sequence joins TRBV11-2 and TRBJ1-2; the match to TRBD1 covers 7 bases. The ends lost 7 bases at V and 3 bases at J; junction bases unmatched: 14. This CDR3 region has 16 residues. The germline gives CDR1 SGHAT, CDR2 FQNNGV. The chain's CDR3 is CASTLRDSPYHYGYTF. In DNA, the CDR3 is TGTGCCAGCACCCTCCGGGACAGCCCATACCACTATGGCTACACCTTC.

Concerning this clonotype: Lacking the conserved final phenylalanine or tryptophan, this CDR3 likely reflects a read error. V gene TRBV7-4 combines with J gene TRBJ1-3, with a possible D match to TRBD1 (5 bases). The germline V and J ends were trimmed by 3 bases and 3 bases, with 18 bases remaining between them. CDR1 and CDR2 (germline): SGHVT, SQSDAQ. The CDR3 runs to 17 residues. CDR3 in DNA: TGTGCCAGCAGCTTCGCGCAGGGACTTCGATATGGAAACACCATATATATT. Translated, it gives CASSFAQGLRYGNTIYI.

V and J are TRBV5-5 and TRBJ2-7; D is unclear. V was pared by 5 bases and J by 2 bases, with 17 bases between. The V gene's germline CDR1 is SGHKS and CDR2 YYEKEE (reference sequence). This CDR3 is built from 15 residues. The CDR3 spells CASRPELGNTYEQYF. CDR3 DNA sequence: TGTGCCAGCAGGCCAGAGTTAGGGAATACCTACGAGCAGTACTTC. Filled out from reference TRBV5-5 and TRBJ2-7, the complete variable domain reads DAGVTQSPTHLIKTRGQQVTLRCSPISGHKSVSWYQQVLGQGPQFIFQYYEKEERGRGNFPDRFSARQFPNYSSELNVNALLLGDSALYLCASRPELGNTYEQYFGPGTRLTVT.

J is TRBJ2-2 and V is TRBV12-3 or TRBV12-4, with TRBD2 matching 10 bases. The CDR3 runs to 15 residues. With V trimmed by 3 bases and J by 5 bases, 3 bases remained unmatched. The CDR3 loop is CASSFLAGVTGELFF. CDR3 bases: TGTGCCAGCAGTTTCCTAGCGGGGGTAACCGGGGAGCTGTTTTTT.

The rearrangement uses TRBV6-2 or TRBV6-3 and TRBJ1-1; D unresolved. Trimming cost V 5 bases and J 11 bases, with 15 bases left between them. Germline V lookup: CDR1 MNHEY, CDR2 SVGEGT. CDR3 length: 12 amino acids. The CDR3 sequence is CASSAAVGVAFF. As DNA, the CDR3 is TGTGCCAGCAGTGCCGCCGTCGGGGTGGCTTTCTTT.

In nucleotides, the CDR3 is TGTGCCAACAGCAATCAGGGAATTAACACCGGGGAGCTGTTTTTT. It encodes CANSNQGINTGELFF. The genes are TRBV27 and TRBJ2-2; weak D call: TRBD1 (5 bases). The length of the CDR3 is 15 residues. CDR1 MNHEY and CDR2 SMNVEV come from the germline V gene (reference sequence). Trimming removed 10 bases from V and 2 bases from J, with 17 bases in between.

CDR3 region: CASRKGLAGDYEQYV. The CDR3 DNA reads TGTGCCAGCAGGAAGGGGCTAGCGGGGGACTACGAGCAGTACGTC. V usage is TRBV28 and J usage is TRBJ2-7, with 10 bases fitting TRBD2. The germline CDR1 and CDR2 sequences are MDHEN and SYDVKM. V lost 6 bases to trimming and J lost 3 bases; unmatched junction nucleotides: 8. The CDR3 totals 15 residues.

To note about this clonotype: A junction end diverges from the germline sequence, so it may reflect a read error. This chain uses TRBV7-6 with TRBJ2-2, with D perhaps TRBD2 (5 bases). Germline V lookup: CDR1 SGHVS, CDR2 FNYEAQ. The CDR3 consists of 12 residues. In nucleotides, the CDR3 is TGTGCCAGCCCGGGGAACCCCGGGGAGCTGTTTTTT. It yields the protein CASPGNPGELFF.

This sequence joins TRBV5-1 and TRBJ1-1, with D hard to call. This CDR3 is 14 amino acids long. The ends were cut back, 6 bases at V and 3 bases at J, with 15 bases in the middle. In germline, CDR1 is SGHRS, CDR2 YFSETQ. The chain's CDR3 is CASTAAGRYTEAFF. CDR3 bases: TGCGCCAGCACCGCTGCCGGGAGGTACACTGAAGCTTTCTTT.

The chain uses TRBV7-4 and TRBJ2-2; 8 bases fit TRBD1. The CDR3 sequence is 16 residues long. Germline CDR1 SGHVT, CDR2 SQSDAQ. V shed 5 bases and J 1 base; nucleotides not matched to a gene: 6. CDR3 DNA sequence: TGTGCCAGCAGCCTACGACAGGGGCTGAACACCGGGGAGCTGTTTTTT. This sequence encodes CASSLRQGLNTGELFF.

The CDR3 DNA is TGTGCCACCAGCAGAGATAGGGGGCGAGGTCAGCCCCAGCATTTT. Protein: CATSRDRGRGQPQHF. This chain links TRBV15 with TRBJ1-5; 7 bases line up with TRBD1. This CDR3 comprises 15 residues. Germline CDR1 is LNHNV and CDR2 is YYDKDF (reference sequence). V dropped 0 bases and J dropped 6; count of bases not matched to a gene: 5. Variable domain in full (rest from reference TRBV15 and TRBJ1-5): DAMVIQNPRYQVTQFGKPVTLSCSQTLNHNVMYWYQQKSSQAPKLLFHYYDKDFNNEADTPDNFQSRRPNTSFCFLDIRSPGLGDTAMYLCATSRDRGRGQPQHFGDGTRLSIL.

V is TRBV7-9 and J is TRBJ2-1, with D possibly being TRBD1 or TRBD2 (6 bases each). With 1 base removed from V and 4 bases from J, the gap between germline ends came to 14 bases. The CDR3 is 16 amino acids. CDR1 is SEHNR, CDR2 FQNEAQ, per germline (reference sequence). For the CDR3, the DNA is TGTGCCAGCAGCTTAGGAGGAGGGGGAGAGTACAATGAGCAGTTCTTC. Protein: CASSLGGGGEYNEQFF.

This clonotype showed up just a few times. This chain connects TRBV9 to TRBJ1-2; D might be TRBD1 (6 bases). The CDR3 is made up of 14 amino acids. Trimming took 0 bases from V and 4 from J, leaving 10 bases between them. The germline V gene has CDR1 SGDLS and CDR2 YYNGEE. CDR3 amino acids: CASSVGTGTYGYTF. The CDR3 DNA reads TGTGCCAGCAGCGTAGGTACAGGGACCTATGGCTACACCTTC. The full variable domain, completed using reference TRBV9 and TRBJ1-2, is DSGVTQTPKHLITATGQRVTLRCSPRSGDLSVYWYQQSLDQGLQFLIQYYNGEERAKGNILERFSAQQFPDLHSELNLSSLELGDSALYFCASSVGTGTYGYTFGSGTRLTVV.

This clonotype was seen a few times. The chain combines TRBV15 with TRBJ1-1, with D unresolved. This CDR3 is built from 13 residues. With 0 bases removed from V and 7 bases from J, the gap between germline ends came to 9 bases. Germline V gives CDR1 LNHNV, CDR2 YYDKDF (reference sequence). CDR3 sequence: CATSRDLGNEAFF. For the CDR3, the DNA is TGTGCCACCAGCAGAGATCTTGGCAATGAAGCTTTCTTT.

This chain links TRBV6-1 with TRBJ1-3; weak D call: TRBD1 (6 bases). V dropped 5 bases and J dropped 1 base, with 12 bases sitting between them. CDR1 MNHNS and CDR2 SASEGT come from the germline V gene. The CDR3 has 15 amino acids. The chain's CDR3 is CASSRQDLSGNTIYF. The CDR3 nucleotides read TGTGCCAGCAGTCGACAGGATCTATCTGGAAACACCATATATTTT.

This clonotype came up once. CDR3 region: CASSYGTTDTQYF. The CDR3 region has the DNA TGTGCCAGCAGCTACGGGACTACAGATACGCAGTATTTT. The chain recombines TRBV11-2 with TRBJ2-3; D is possibly TRBD2 (6 bases). V dropped 4 bases and J dropped 3 bases, with 8 bases sitting between them. The CDR3 length is 13 residues. The germline V gene encodes CDR1 SGHAT and CDR2 FQNNGV.

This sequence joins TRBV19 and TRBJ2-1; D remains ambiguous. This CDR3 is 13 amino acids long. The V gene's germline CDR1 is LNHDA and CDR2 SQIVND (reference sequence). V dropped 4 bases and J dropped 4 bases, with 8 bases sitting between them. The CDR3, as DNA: TGTGCCAGTAGTAAAGGCACTTACAATGAGCAGTTCTTC. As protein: CASSKGTYNEQFF.

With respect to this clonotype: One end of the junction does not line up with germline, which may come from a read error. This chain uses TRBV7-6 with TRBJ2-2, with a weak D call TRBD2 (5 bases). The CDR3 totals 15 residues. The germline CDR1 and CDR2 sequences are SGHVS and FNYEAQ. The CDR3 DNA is TGTGCCAGCAGCTTAGGTGTGGCGCGCACCGGGGAGCAGTTTTTT. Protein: CASSLGVARTGEQFF.

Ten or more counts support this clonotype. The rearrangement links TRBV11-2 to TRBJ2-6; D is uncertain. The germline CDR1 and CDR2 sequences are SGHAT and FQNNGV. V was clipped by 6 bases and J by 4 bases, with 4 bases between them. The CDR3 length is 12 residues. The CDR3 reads CASRSGANVLTF. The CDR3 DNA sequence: TGTGCCAGCAGGTCGGGGGCCAACGTCCTGACTTTC.

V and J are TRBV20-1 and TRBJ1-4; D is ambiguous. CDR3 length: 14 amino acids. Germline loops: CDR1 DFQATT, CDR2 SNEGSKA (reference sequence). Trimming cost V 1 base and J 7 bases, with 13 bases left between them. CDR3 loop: CSARAPVRSEKLFF. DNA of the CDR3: TGCAGTGCTAGAGCTCCGGTTAGGAGTGAAAAACTGTTTTTT.

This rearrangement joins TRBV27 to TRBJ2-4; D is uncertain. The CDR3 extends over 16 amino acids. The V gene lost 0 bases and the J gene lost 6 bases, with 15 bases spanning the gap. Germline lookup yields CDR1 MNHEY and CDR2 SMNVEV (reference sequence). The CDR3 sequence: CASSLSGAPSPNIQYF. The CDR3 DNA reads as TGTGCCAGCAGTTTATCGGGCGCACCCTCGCCAAACATTCAGTACTTC.

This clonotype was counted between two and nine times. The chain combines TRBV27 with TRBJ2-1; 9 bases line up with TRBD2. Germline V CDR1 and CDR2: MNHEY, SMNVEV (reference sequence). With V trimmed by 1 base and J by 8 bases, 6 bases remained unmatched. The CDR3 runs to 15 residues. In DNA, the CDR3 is TGTGCCAGCAGTTTATGGCGGGGGGGCCTGTATGAGCAGTTCTTC. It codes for CASSLWRGGLYEQFF.

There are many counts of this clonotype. The CDR3 here is CASSSAGELFF. Here the CDR3 DNA reads TGTGCCAGCAGTTCTGCCGGGGAGCTGTTTTTT. The chain combines TRBV12-3 or TRBV12-4 with TRBJ2-2; no clear D. V dropped 4 bases and J dropped 6 bases, with 3 bases sitting between them. This CDR3 is built from 11 residues.